These 17 T cell receptor beta chains came from one sample sequenced in a study of blood T cells in healthy people across ages. It was with a sample-barcoded 5' primer and a J-beta primer mix that a second PCR of roughly 7 to 11 cycles was run. One entry per CDR3 protein results from TCRdb running MiXCR on the 5' RACE reads. The data contain 650,000 to 800,000 distinct CDR3 sequences, around 42% of them seen just once; the ten biggest clones take up about a fifth. Input material: blood. The receptors originated from a man in his fifties or sixties in good health.

This clonotype was detected a few times. This chain links TRBV29-1 with TRBJ1-1, with 9 bases fitting TRBD1. The CDR3 totals 15 residues. Germline loops: CDR1 SQVTM, CDR2 ANQGSEA. The trim removed 7 bases at V and 4 bases at J, leaving 13 bases unmatched. CDR3 in DNA: TGCAGCGGCACCGGACAGGGGATGAAGGGCACTGAAGCTTTCTTT. This gives the protein CSGTGQGMKGTEAFF.

The gene calls are TRBV18 and TRBJ2-5; D is possibly TRBD1 (5 bases). The germline CDR1 and CDR2 sequences are KGHSH and LQKENI. With 0 bases removed from V and 1 base from J, the gap between germline ends came to 6 bases. CDR3 length: 14 residues. Here the CDR3 reads CASSPPDSQETQYF. The CDR3, as DNA: TGTGCCAGCTCACCACCAGACAGCCAAGAGACCCAGTACTTC.

The table lists this clonotype with a count of one. The rearrangement links TRBV3-1 to TRBJ1-5, with D uncertain. Between the trimmed V and J ends, which lost 3 bases and 1 base, there was a span of 7 bases. The CDR3 sequence is 14 residues long. Looked up from germline, CDR1 is LGHDT and CDR2 is YNNKEL (reference sequence). CDR3 residues: CASSQEVSNQPQHF. DNA of the CDR3: TGTGCCAGCAGCCAGGAAGTAAGCAATCAGCCCCAGCATTTT.

There are a few counts of this clonotype. This sequence joins TRBV12-3 or TRBV12-4 and TRBJ2-7; either TRBD1 or TRBD2 may supply D (5 bases each). This CDR3 is 16 amino acids long. V was cut by 3 bases and J by 3 bases, with 18 bases left in between. CDR3 nucleotide sequence: TGTGCCAGCAGTTTCGGCTTCCAAGGGACGGTCTACGAGCAGTACTTC. Amino acids: CASSFGFQGTVYEQYF.

This clonotype has a count of ten or more. V is TRBV4-3 and J is TRBJ1-1; D possibly corresponds to TRBD1 (5 bases). This CDR3 comprises 15 residues. V lost 2 bases to trimming and J lost 5 bases, with 15 bases between them. Germline values: CDR1 LGHNA, CDR2 YSLEER. CDR3 loop: CASSQRDGGGTEAFF. The CDR3 DNA is TGCGCCAGCAGCCAACGCGACGGGGGTGGGACTGAAGCTTTCTTT.

The rearrangement uses TRBV7-2 and TRBJ2-1, with 10 bases identical to TRBD1. The CDR3 extends over 15 amino acids. With 1 base clipped from V and 4 bases from J, the junction kept 1 base outside the gene matches. The germline gives CDR1 SGHTA, CDR2 FQGNSA. The CDR3 DNA is TGTGCCAGCAGCTTAGAGGACAGGGGGTACAATGAGCAGTTCTTC. It specifies CASSLEDRGYNEQFF.

The chain carries TRBV6-2 or TRBV6-3 and TRBJ2-7; 7 bases line up with TRBD1. Germline-derived CDR1 and CDR2 are MNHEY and SVGEGT. J gave up 2 bases and V 4 bases, and 14 bases lay outside the gene matches. The CDR3 length is 17 residues. The CDR3 DNA reads TGTGCCAGCAGTTTTCCGATCACGGGACAGAACACCTACGAGCAGTACTTC. Encoded protein: CASSFPITGQNTYEQYF.

A few counts support this clonotype. The gene calls are TRBV6-2 or TRBV6-3 and TRBJ1-2; 11 bases line up with TRBD1. V shed 8 bases, J shed 6 bases, and the junction held 8 bases outside the gene matches. The CDR3 loop spans 14 amino acids. The germline V gene encodes CDR1 MNHEY and CDR2 SVGEGT. The DNA of the CDR3 is TGTGCCAGCGCGGACAGGGGGCCTCTTCATGGCTACACCTTC. It translates to CASADRGPLHGYTF.

The chain carries TRBV3-1 and TRBJ2-7, with 10 positions matching TRBD2. The germline CDR1 and CDR2 sequences are LGHDT and YNNKEL (reference sequence). The CDR3 totals 13 residues. The J segment lost 7 bases and the V segment lost 2 bases, leaving 2 bases of the junction unmatched. The CDR3 loop is CASSQKGLAEQYF. Here the CDR3 DNA reads TGTGCCAGCAGCCAAAAGGGACTAGCGGAGCAGTACTTC.

This clonotype was detected only a few times. The rearrangement links TRBV27 to TRBJ2-3; a weak D match, TRBD2 (6 bases). Per the germline V gene, CDR1 is MNHEY and CDR2 is SMNVEV (reference sequence). CDR3 length: 15 amino acids. The ends were cut back, 3 bases at V and 1 base at J, with 11 bases in the middle. Here the CDR3 DNA reads TGTGCCAGCAGTTTGTATGAGCGGGGCACAGATACGCAGTATTTT. Translating gives CASSLYERGTDTQYF.

At least ten counts were recorded for this clonotype. The V and J genes are TRBV9 and TRBJ2-1; D could derive from TRBD1 or TRBD2 (6 bases each). V dropped 0 bases and J dropped 6 bases, with 19 bases sitting between them. Germline V gene sequence: CDR1 SGDLS, CDR2 YYNGEE. This CDR3 is built from 17 residues. CDR3 protein: CASSVVPGGQKTNEQFF. The CDR3 nucleotides are TGTGCCAGCAGCGTAGTCCCCGGGGGACAAAAGACCAATGAGCAGTTCTTC.

The chain employs TRBV7-2 and TRBJ2-3, with a tentative D call TRBD2 (6 bases). The CDR3 is 18 residues long. The V end lost 1 base, the J end lost 6 bases, and 23 bases lay between the germline ends. The germline CDR1 and CDR2 sequences are SGHTA and FQGNSA. CDR3 nucleotide sequence: TGTGCCAGCAGCTTAGGGTGGAGTCGGCGGGGCCGGGGGGATACGCAGTATTTT. Protein sequence: CASSLGWSRRGRGDTQYF.

This clonotype was observed once. As DNA, the CDR3 is TGCGCCAGCAGTTTGACAGGGGGCTTTACTGGTACTGAGGAGACCCAGTTCTTC. Translation gives CASSLTGGFTGTEETQFF. The rearrangement links TRBV5-1 to TRBJ2-1; TRBD1 agrees at 10 bases. J gave up 13 bases and V 5 bases, and 24 bases lay outside the gene matches. Germline loops: CDR1 SGHRS, CDR2 YFSETQ. This CDR3 region has 18 residues.

J is TRBJ2-6 and V is TRBV7-2; 7 bases agree with TRBD2. In germline, CDR1 is SGHTA, CDR2 FQGNSA. The CDR3 extends over 17 amino acids. Losses at the gene ends were 5 bases for V and 4 bases for J; bases not matched to a gene: 11. The CDR3 DNA reads as TGTGCCAGCAGCCAGCGGGGAATTGAGTGGGGGGCCAACGTCCTGACTTTC. This gives the protein CASSQRGIEWGANVLTF.

The genes are TRBV9 and TRBJ2-1; 8 nucleotides agree with TRBD2. Germline V gene sequence: CDR1 SGDLS, CDR2 YYNGEE. J lost 7 bases, V lost 3 bases, and 15 bases had no gene match. The CDR3 extends over 17 amino acids. CDR3 DNA: TGTGCCAGCAGCGCCCGTACGAGCGGGGGCACATTAAATGAGCAGTTCTTC. Translating it yields CASSARTSGGTLNEQFF.

This sequence joins TRBV7-6 and TRBJ2-7; 9 nucleotides match TRBD1. J lost 4 bases, V lost 5 bases, and 27 bases had no gene match. Looked up from germline, CDR1 is SGHVS and CDR2 is FNYEAQ. There are 21 residues in the CDR3. The CDR3 loop is CASSPNLPGQGFLNASYEQYF. CDR3 in DNA: TGTGCCAGCAGCCCTAATCTCCCGGGACAGGGTTTTCTCAACGCCTCTTACGAGCAGTACTTC.

The chain links TRBV20-1 to TRBJ1-1; D gene unclear. Germline V CDR1 and CDR2: DFQATT, SNEGSKA (reference sequence). V lost 4 bases and J 4 bases, leaving 13 bases between the germline ends. The length of the CDR3 is 13 residues. CDR3 residues: CSANRPGGTEAFF. CDR3 DNA sequence: TGCAGTGCTAATAGACCGGGCGGCACTGAAGCTTTCTTT.